Following are 8 T cell receptor beta chains from one sample sequenced in a study of T cells after yellow fever vaccination. In TCRdb, the 5' RACE reads were re-called with MiXCR into one record per CDR3 protein. This sample has roughly 85,000 distinct CDR3 sequences, with more than 10% found just once. Sequences were derived from CD8+ T cells not binding an NS4B(214-222) dextramer, sorted from PBMCs, sampled approximately 20 days after the first yellow fever vaccination. The source is a man aged 18 to 35 who received the YFV17D yellow fever vaccine.

This clonotype was seen more than once but under ten times. The chain combines TRBV5-6 with TRBJ2-7; D remains unclear. Germline V CDR1 and CDR2: SGHDT, YYEEEE. CDR3 size: 12 residues. V was trimmed by 4 bases and J by 3 bases, leaving 8 bases between them. The CDR3 loop reads CASSLGLYEQYV. Written as DNA, the CDR3 is TGTGCCAGCAGCCTAGGTCTCTACGAGCAGTACGTC.

The J gene is TRBJ2-3, the V gene TRBV5-4, with 10 bases fitting TRBD1. CDR3 size: 15 residues. Trimming at V came to 4 bases and at J to 5 bases, leaving 7 bases not matched to a gene. Germline CDR1 SGHNT, CDR2 YYREEE (reference sequence). The CDR3 loop is CASSGGTGAKDTQYF. The CDR3, as DNA: TGTGCCAGCAGCGGGGGGACAGGGGCTAAAGATACGCAGTATTTT.

This chain uses TRBV27 with TRBJ2-1, with D perhaps matching TRBD2 (5 bases). CDR1 is MNHEY and CDR2 is SMNVEV in the germline V gene (reference sequence). The CDR3 covers 14 residues. Trimming took off 0 bases at V and 6 bases at J, with 9 bases between the two ends. Here the CDR3 reads CASSLSPAVNEQFF. Here the CDR3 DNA reads TGTGCCAGCAGTTTATCCCCAGCGGTCAATGAGCAGTTCTTC.

Only a few counts were recorded for this clonotype. This sequence joins TRBV7-8 and TRBJ2-7; the D gene is possibly TRBD1 (5 bases). The CDR3 runs to 15 residues. V shed 5 bases and J shed 2 bases, with 16 bases lying between them. Germline CDR1 SGHVS, CDR2 FQNEAQ. The CDR3 protein is CASSVVDRRTYEQYF. The CDR3 DNA reads TGTGCCAGCAGCGTAGTTGACAGAAGAACCTACGAGCAGTACTTC.

This clonotype showed up just a few times. The rearrangement uses TRBV7-2 and TRBJ1-4; TRBD1 is a possible D gene (5 bases). The CDR3 contains 16 residues. Germline values: CDR1 SGHTA, CDR2 FQGNSA. Between the trimmed V and J ends, which lost 4 bases and 2 bases, there was a span of 14 bases. CDR3 in DNA: TGTGCCAGCAGCTCGGGACCACTGGGGACTAATGAAAAACTGTTTTTT. As protein: CASSSGPLGTNEKLFF.

The rearrangement links TRBV19 to TRBJ2-4; 9 positions agree with TRBD2. The CDR3 is 17 amino acids. V shed 3 bases, J shed 2 bases, and the junction held 8 bases outside the gene matches. Looked up from germline, CDR1 is LNHDA and CDR2 is SQIVND (reference sequence). The CDR3 here is CASSIASGTSPKNIQYF. The CDR3 region has the DNA TGTGCCAGTAGTATTGCATCCGGGACTAGCCCCAAAAACATTCAGTACTTC.

V usage is TRBV27 and J usage is TRBJ2-5; 7 nucleotides line up with TRBD2. The CDR3 covers 16 residues. Germline V gene lookup returns CDR1 MNHEY and CDR2 SMNVEV (reference sequence). V was clipped by 4 bases and J by 0 bases; unmatched bases: 8. The CDR3 nucleotides read TGTGCCAGCAGTTCGTATTGGGGGGGGGACCAAGAGACCCAGTACTTC. Amino acid sequence: CASSSYWGGDQETQYF.

This clonotype occurred a few times. The chain links TRBV20-1 to TRBJ2-7; 7 bases agree with TRBD1. Per germline, CDR1 DFQATT and CDR2 SNEGSKA (reference sequence). The CDR3 length is 13 residues. V was clipped by 6 bases and J by 2 bases; unmatched bases: 7. CDR3 amino acids: CSAPGQETYEQYF. The CDR3 nucleotides are TGCAGTGCCCCCGGACAGGAGACCTACGAGCAGTACTTC.